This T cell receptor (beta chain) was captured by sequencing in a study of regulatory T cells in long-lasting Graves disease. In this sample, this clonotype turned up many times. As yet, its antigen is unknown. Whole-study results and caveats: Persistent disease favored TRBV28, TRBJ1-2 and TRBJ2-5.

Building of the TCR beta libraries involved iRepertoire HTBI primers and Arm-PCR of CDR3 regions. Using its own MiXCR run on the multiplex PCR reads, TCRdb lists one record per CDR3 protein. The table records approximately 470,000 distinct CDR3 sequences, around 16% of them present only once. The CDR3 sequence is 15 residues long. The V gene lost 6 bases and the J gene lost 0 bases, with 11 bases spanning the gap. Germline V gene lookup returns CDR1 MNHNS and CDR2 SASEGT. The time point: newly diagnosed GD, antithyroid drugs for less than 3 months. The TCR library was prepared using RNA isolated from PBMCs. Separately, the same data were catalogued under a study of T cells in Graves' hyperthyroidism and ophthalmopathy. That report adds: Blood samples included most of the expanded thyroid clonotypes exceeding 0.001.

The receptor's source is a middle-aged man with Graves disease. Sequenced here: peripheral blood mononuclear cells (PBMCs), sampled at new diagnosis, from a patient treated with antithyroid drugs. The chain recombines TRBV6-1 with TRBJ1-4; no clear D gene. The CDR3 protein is CASSSIGATNEKLFF. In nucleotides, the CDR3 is TGTGCCAGCAGCTCGATCGGGGCAACTAATGAAAAACTGTTTTTT.